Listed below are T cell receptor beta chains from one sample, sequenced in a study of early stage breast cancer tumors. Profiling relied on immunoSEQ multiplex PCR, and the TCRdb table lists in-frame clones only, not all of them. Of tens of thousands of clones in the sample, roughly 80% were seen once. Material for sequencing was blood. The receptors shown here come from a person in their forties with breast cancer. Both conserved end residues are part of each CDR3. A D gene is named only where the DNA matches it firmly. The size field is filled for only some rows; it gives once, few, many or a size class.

CDR3: CASSPGLAGSRLTNEQFF
DNA: TGTGCCAGCTCACCGGGGCTAGCGGGTAGTCGCCTTACCAATGAGCAGTTCTTC
V: TRBV18
size: .
J: TRBJ2-1
D: TRBD2

CDR3: CASSPTGGHYGYTF
DNA: TGTGCCAGCAGCCCCACAGGGGGCCACTATGGCTACACCTTC
V: TRBV11-2
size: .
J: TRBJ1-2
D: TRBD1

CDR3: CASSMGSGTGNEKLFF
DNA: TGTGCCAGTAGTATGGGATCCGGGACGGGTAATGAAAAACTGTTTTTT
V: TRBV19
size: once
J: TRBJ1-4
D: .

CDR3: CASSPGRNEKLFF
DNA: TGCGCCAGCAGCCCAGGACGCAATGAAAAACTGTTTTTT
V: TRBV4-3
size: .
J: TRBJ1-4
D: .

CDR3: CASSIGTGGQPQHF
DNA: TGTGCCAGTAGTATAGGGACAGGGGGTCAGCCCCAGCATTTT
V: TRBV19
size: few
J: TRBJ1-5
D: TRBD1

CDR3: CASSLASMQTQYF
DNA: TGCGCCAGCAGCTTGGCCTCTATGCAGACCCAGTACTTC
V: TRBV5-1
size: .
J: TRBJ2-5
D: .

CDR3: CASSLSGQPQHF
DNA: TGTGCCAGCAGTTTGTCAGGACAGCCCCAGCATTTT
V: TRBV28
size: .
J: TRBJ1-5
D: .

CDR3: CAISESGSQETQYF
DNA: TGTGCCATCAGTGAGTCAGGGTCACAAGAGACCCAGTACTTC
V: TRBV10-3
size: .
J: TRBJ2-5
D: .

CDR3: CAISESREPYNEQFF
DNA: TGTGCCATCAGTGAGTCTCGGGAGCCCTACAATGAGCAGTTCTTC
V: TRBV10-3
size: .
J: TRBJ2-1
D: .

CDR3: CASSPRLAGAINNEQYF
DNA: TGTGCCAGCAGCCCTAGACTAGCGGGAGCCATCAATAACGAGCAGTACTTC
V: TRBV4-2
size: .
J: TRBJ2-7
D: TRBD2

CDR3: CASSYGMGQGGEQYF
DNA: TGTGCCAGTAGTTACGGTATGGGACAGGGAGGGGAGCAGTACTTC
V: TRBV19
size: .
J: TRBJ2-7
D: TRBD1

CDR3: CASSPGLAGAPYNEQFF
DNA: TGTGCCAGCTCACCTGGACTAGCGGGAGCCCCCTACAATGAGCAGTTCTTC
V: TRBV18
size: .
J: TRBJ2-1
D: TRBD2

CDR3: CASSSGTSGFVDNEQFF
DNA: TGTGCCAGCAGTTCCGGGACTAGCGGGTTTGTCGACAATGAGCAGTTCTTC
V: TRBV11-1
size: few
J: TRBJ2-1
D: TRBD2

CDR3: CASSVGQGVTGELFF
DNA: TGTGCCAGCAGCGTAGGACAGGGTGTCACCGGGGAGCTGTTTTTT
V: TRBV9
size: .
J: TRBJ2-2
D: TRBD1

CDR3: CASRKGLQETQYF
DNA: TGTGCCAGTAGGAAGGGACTCCAAGAGACCCAGTACTTC
V: TRBV19
size: .
J: TRBJ2-5
D: .

CDR3: CAISEGTRTSYEQYF
DNA: TGTGCCATCAGTGAAGGGACTAGGACCTCGTACGAGCAGTACTTC
V: TRBV10-3
size: .
J: TRBJ2-7
D: TRBD2

CDR3: CASSLASSGPSGGELFF
DNA: TGCGCCAGCAGCTTGGCGTCTAGCGGGCCATCTGGCGGGGAGCTGTTTTTT
V: TRBV5-1
size: .
J: TRBJ2-2
D: TRBD2

CDR3: CASRLNSYEQYF
DNA: TGTGCCAGCAGACTCAACAGCTACGAGCAGTACTTC
V: TRBV7-2
size: .
J: TRBJ2-7
D: .

CDR3: CASSKKPIRGMDTQYF
DNA: TGTGCCAGCAGCAAAAAGCCCATTAGGGGGATGGATACGCAGTATTTT
V: TRBV21-1
size: .
J: TRBJ2-3
D: .

CDR3: CASSLGFGLGEKLFF
DNA: TGTGCCAGCAGCTTAGGTTTCGGACTCGGTGAAAAACTGTTTTTT
V: TRBV7-8
size: .
J: TRBJ1-4
D: .

CDR3: CASTIGTARTDQFF
DNA: TGTGCCAGCACCATAGGGACAGCGAGAACGGATCAGTTCTTC
V: TRBV2
size: .
J: TRBJ2-1
D: TRBD1

CDR3: CASKGLGQNTDTQYF
DNA: TGTGCCAGTAAGGGACTGGGGCAGAACACAGATACGCAGTATTTT
V: TRBV19
size: .
J: TRBJ2-3
D: .

CDR3: CASSPGLAGHNEQFF
DNA: TGTGCCAGCAGCCCCGGACTAGCGGGTCACAATGAGCAGTTCTTC
V: TRBV7-2
size: few
J: TRBJ2-1
D: TRBD2

CDR3: CASSSTGTPGGKLFF
DNA: TGTGCCAGCAGCTCGACGGGGACACCTGGGGGGAAACTGTTTTTT
V: TRBV27
size: .
J: TRBJ1-4
D: .

CDR3: CASRLTGGGYNEQFF
DNA: TGTGCCAGCAGGCTGACAGGGGGCGGCTACAATGAGCAGTTCTTC
V: TRBV27
size: few
J: TRBJ2-1
D: TRBD1

CDR3: CASSLDRGRLAGEQFF
DNA: TGTGCCAGCAGCTTAGATCGGGGTAGACTAGCGGGTGAGCAGTTCTTC
V: TRBV11-2
size: .
J: TRBJ2-1
D: TRBD2